Below, 25 T cell receptor beta chains from the same sample are listed, as sequenced in a study of cytomegalovirus exposure and HLA in healthy donors (TCRdb year 2017). Preparation of the library involved the immunoSEQ multiplex PCR assay. TCRdb provides this immuneACCESS table in a form limited to in-frame rearrangements. Some clones are lacking; in checked studies, under half of them reflect an unresolved V gene, and why the rest are absent is not known. The sample yields around 300,000 clones; 88% were counted once. The ten most abundant clones make up around 0.96% of the sample. What was sequenced was PBMCs. The receptors here all came from a man in his thirties or forties in good health and CMV-seronegative.

The chain is built from TRBV10-2 and TRBJ1-5; 7 nucleotides align to TRBD1. The germline V gene has CDR1 WSHSY and CDR2 SAAADI. V lost 3 bases, J lost 7 bases, and 9 bases stayed unmatched. There are 15 residues in the CDR3. The CDR3 spells CASSEQDRAGQPQHF. The CDR3 region has the DNA TGCGCCAGCAGTGAACAAGACAGGGCTGGACAGCCCCAGCATTTT.

V usage is TRBV6-5 and J usage is TRBJ2-2, with D tentatively TRBD2 (5 bases). Trimming cost V 7 bases and J 4 bases, with 13 bases left between them. The CDR3 contains 14 residues. Germline CDR1 is MNHEY and CDR2 is SVGAGI. CDR3 sequence (DNA): TGTGCCAGCACTCTCGGACTGGCCACCGGGGAGCTGTTTTTT. Its translation is CASTLGLATGELFF.

The J gene is TRBJ1-2, the V gene TRBV6-1; D not certain. Germline CDR1 MNHNS, CDR2 SASEGT. V lost 8 bases to trimming and J lost 3 bases, with 10 bases between them. There are 12 residues in the CDR3. CDR3 in amino acids: CASLQEDYGYTF. The CDR3 region has the DNA TGTGCCAGCCTTCAGGAAGACTATGGCTACACCTTC.

The chain employs TRBV7-7 and TRBJ2-3, with TRBD1 matching over 11 bases. Germline V lookup: CDR1 SSHAT, CDR2 FNYEAQ (reference sequence). The CDR3 runs to 16 residues. Germline trimming cut 5 bases from V and 2 bases from J; bases unmatched to any gene: 6. Written as DNA, the CDR3 is TGTGCCAGCAGCCCCGGGACAGGGGGGACCACAGATACGCAGTATTTT. This translates into CASSPGTGGTTDTQYF.

The gene calls are TRBV30 and TRBJ1-1, with 8 bases lining up with TRBD1. CDR1 and CDR2 (germline): GTSNPN, SVGIG (reference sequence). With V trimmed by 4 bases and J by 9 bases, 13 bases remained unmatched. The CDR3 runs to 14 residues. CDR3 protein: CAWNNWDRLRQAFF. In DNA form, the CDR3 reads TGTGCCTGGAACAATTGGGACAGGTTAAGGCAAGCTTTCTTT.

CDR3 sequence (DNA): TGTGCCAGCAGCCCACTGTGGGGGGGGAATTCACCCCTCCACTTT. Translated, it gives CASSPLWGGNSPLHF. The chain is built from TRBV5-6 and TRBJ1-6, with D possibly TRBD1 on 5 matching bases. Germline V lookup: CDR1 SGHDT, CDR2 YYEEEE. The CDR3 totals 15 residues. The V end lost 4 bases, the J end lost 7 bases, and 15 bases lay between the germline ends.

This clone has just a few counts. V gene TRBV10-3 combines with J gene TRBJ2-5, with TRBD1 matching 7 bases. Trimming cost V 2 bases and J 5 bases; bases outside gene matches: 5. The CDR3 is made up of 14 amino acids. Germline CDR1 ENHRY, CDR2 SYGVKD. The CDR3 DNA reads as TGTGCCATCAGTGAGGGGACAGTGCCTGAGACCCAGTACTTC. As protein: CAISEGTVPETQYF.

The rearrangement joins TRBV7-9 to TRBJ1-6; D gene unclear. The CDR3 spans 16 residues. Germline V gene lookup returns CDR1 SEHNR and CDR2 FQNEAQ (reference sequence). Trimming shortened V by 4 bases and J by 0 bases, and 10 bases separated the two germline ends. This CDR3 is CASSSVQSSYNSPLHF. CDR3 bases: TGTGCCAGCAGCTCAGTACAGAGCTCCTATAATTCACCCCTCCACTTT.

The chain is built from TRBV4-2 and TRBJ1-1; no definite D call. V was pared by 2 bases and J by 8 bases, with 12 bases between. This CDR3 spans 13 amino acids. The germline CDR1 and CDR2 sequences are LGHNA and YNFKEQ. CDR3 protein: CASSQRAGVEAFF. The CDR3 bases are TGTGCCAGCAGCCAAAGAGCCGGGGTGGAAGCTTTCTTT.

This clone has only a few counts. The V gene is TRBV6-4, the J gene TRBJ1-5; 8 positions match TRBD1. The J call is in doubt because the DNA end fits TRBJ2-3 better. Per the germline V gene, CDR1 is MRHNA and CDR2 is SNTAGT. This CDR3 is 10 amino acids long. As DNA, the CDR3 is TGTGCCAGCAGAGGACAGGGGCAGTATTTT. Translating it yields CASRGQGQYF.

The chain links TRBV19 to TRBJ1-5, with D perhaps TRBD1 (6 bases). V gave up 5 bases and J gave up 7 bases, with 12 bases separating them. The CDR3 sequence is 13 residues long. Per germline, CDR1 LNHDA and CDR2 SQIVND (reference sequence). Written as DNA, the CDR3 is TGTGCCAGTAGTGTGACAGGACAACAGCCCCAGCATTTT. Translation gives CASSVTGQQPQHF.

This chain connects TRBV4-1 to TRBJ2-2; D is unresolved. The V gene lost 1 base and the J gene lost 7 bases, with 4 bases spanning the gap. CDR3 length equals 12 residues. Germline V gives CDR1 MGHRA, CDR2 YSYEKL. This CDR3 is CASSQVYGELFF. The CDR3 DNA reads TGCGCCAGCAGCCAAGTGTACGGGGAGCTGTTTTTT.

The rearrangement links TRBV6-5 to TRBJ1-2; 8 bases are a match to TRBD1. V was pared by 2 bases and J by 4 bases, with 6 bases of the junction left unmatched. Germline values: CDR1 MNHEY, CDR2 SVGAGI. The CDR3 has 15 amino acids. The CDR3 nucleotides read TGTGCCAGCAGTTACGCTGCACAGGGGGGCTATGGCTACACCTTC. Its protein product is CASSYAAQGGYGYTF.

This clone has more than one count but fewer than ten. The chain has TRBV11-2 and TRBJ2-7; the D gene is possibly TRBD1 (6 bases). Germline CDR1 SGHAT, CDR2 FQNNGV. V lost 5 bases and J 6 bases, leaving 23 bases between the germline ends. This CDR3 has 16 residues. This CDR3 is CASSRQQPDRIGEQYF. CDR3 nucleotides: TGTGCCAGCAGCCGACAACAGCCCGACAGGATTGGCGAGCAGTACTTC.

CDR3 bases: TGTGCCAGCAGTGAAGGGCGGCTCTATGGCTACACCTTC. This codes for CASSEGRLYGYTF. The genes are TRBV6-1 and TRBJ1-2; the D is unclear. The CDR3 consists of 13 residues. Trimming shortened V by 1 base and J by 4 bases, and 7 bases separated the two germline ends. Germline loops: CDR1 MNHNS, CDR2 SASEGT.

This clone was seen once. The chain joins TRBV7-2 to TRBJ2-1; tentative D call: TRBD2 (5 bases). Trimming took off 0 bases at V and 4 bases at J, with 10 bases between the two ends. Germline CDR1 and CDR2: SGHTA and FQGNSA. This CDR3 region has 15 residues. CDR3 sequence: CASSLARARYNEQFF. The DNA for the CDR3 is TGTGCCAGCAGCTTAGCGCGGGCAAGATACAATGAGCAGTTCTTC.

The rearrangement uses TRBV5-4 and TRBJ2-7; tentatively, D is TRBD1 (6 bases). The V gene's germline CDR1 is SGHNT and CDR2 YYREEE (reference sequence). Trimming took off 2 bases at V and 4 bases at J, with 16 bases between the two ends. The CDR3 is made up of 15 amino acids. CDR3 nucleotides: TGTGCCAGCAGCTTCGATCGAGGGACAACTTACGAGCAGTACTTC. It codes for CASSFDRGTTYEQYF.

J is TRBJ2-1 and V is TRBV5-1; 12 nucleotides line up with TRBD1. This CDR3 spans 16 amino acids. Germline lookup yields CDR1 SGHRS and CDR2 YFSETQ. J lost 8 bases, V lost 4 bases, and 10 bases had no gene match. As DNA, the CDR3 is TGCGCCAGCAGCCCGCGGGGACAGGGGGCTGTCCATGAGCAGTTCTTC. Translated: CASSPRGQGAVHEQFF.

The chain couples TRBV27 to TRBJ2-5; D ambiguous. V was shortened by 1 base and J by 2 bases, with 5 bases between the two germline ends. In germline, CDR1 is MNHEY, CDR2 SMNVEV (reference sequence). The CDR3 length is 13 residues. CDR3 loop: CASSLWRQETQYF. The CDR3 DNA sequence: TGTGCCAGCAGTTTATGGAGACAAGAGACCCAGTACTTC.

The chain links TRBV27 to TRBJ2-1; 9 bases are shared with TRBD1. This CDR3 is built from 15 residues. CDR1 is MNHEY and CDR2 is SMNVEV in the germline V gene (reference sequence). Trimming cost V 2 bases and J 2 bases; bases outside gene matches: 1. CDR3 in DNA: TGTGCCAGCAGTTTAGGGACAGGGACCTACAATGAGCAGTTCTTC. Encoded protein: CASSLGTGTYNEQFF.

The rearrangement links TRBV13 to TRBJ1-1, with a weak D call TRBD1 (5 bases). V was shortened by 0 bases and J by 6 bases, with 8 bases between the two germline ends. The length of the CDR3 is 13 residues. The germline V gene encodes CDR1 PRHDT and CDR2 FYEKMQ (reference sequence). CDR3 DNA sequence: TGTGCCAGCAGCTTAGGTGGAGGGGCTGAAGCTTTCTTT. It encodes CASSLGGGAEAFF.

This clone has more than one count but fewer than ten. The chain joins TRBV5-6 to TRBJ1-2; D is possibly TRBD1 (6 bases). The V gene's germline CDR1 is SGHDT and CDR2 YYEEEE. Deletions cut 4 bases from V and 4 bases from J, with 14 bases between. The CDR3 is 14 amino acids. The CDR3 loop is CASSGNRVGYGYTF. DNA of the CDR3: TGTGCCAGCAGCGGGAACAGGGTGGGCTATGGCTACACCTTC. Filled out from reference TRBV5-6 and TRBJ1-2, the complete variable domain reads DAGVTQSPTHLIKTRGQQVTLRCSPKSGHDTVSWYQQALGQGPQFIFQYYEEEERQRGNFPDRFSGHQFPNYSSELNVNALLLGDSALYLCASSGNRVGYGYTFGSGTRLTVV.

The V and J genes are TRBV10-2 and TRBJ2-4, with 14 bases that match TRBD2. This CDR3 comprises 18 residues. CDR1 WSHSY and CDR2 SAAADI come from the germline V gene. V shed 3 bases and J 0 bases; nucleotides not matched to a gene: 4. The CDR3 DNA reads as TGCGCCAGCAGTGAAAGGACTAGCGGGGGGATAGCCAAAAACATTCAGTACTTC. It specifies CASSERTSGGIAKNIQYF.

The J gene is TRBJ2-7, the V gene TRBV5-4; D may be TRBD1 (5 bases). Per the germline V gene, CDR1 is SGHNT and CDR2 is YYREEE (reference sequence). This CDR3 is 11 amino acids long. V lost 4 bases and J lost 6, with 8 bases in between. The CDR3 DNA reads TGTGCCAGCAGCCGCGACAGCGAGCAGTACTTC. Its protein is CASSRDSEQYF.

The chain is built from TRBV5-1 and TRBJ1-2, with 7 bases aligning to TRBD1. This CDR3 has 15 amino acids. Germline lookup yields CDR1 SGHRS and CDR2 YFSETQ. V was clipped by 3 bases and J by 6 bases; unmatched bases: 11. The CDR3 bases are TGCGCCAGCAGCTCAGGGGGGCGCGGAGGTGATGGCTACACCTTC. It specifies CASSSGGRGGDGYTF.